This entry lists 28 T cell receptor beta chains sequenced from one sample in a study of blood T cell repertoires in COVID-19. Assay: immunoSEQ multiplex PCR; the TCRdb copy retains only in-frame clones and omits some. The table includes 200,000 to 250,000 clones, roughly four fifths detected once. Sequencing input: PBMCs or T cells enriched from blood (not recorded which). All receptors come from a man between 60 and 70 years old who had recovered from COVID-19.

This chain uses TRBV5-1 with TRBJ2-7, with TRBD1 identical over 7 bases. V shed 4 bases, J shed 4 bases, and the junction held 8 bases outside the gene matches. The CDR3 is 14 amino acids. Per the germline V gene, CDR1 is SGHRS and CDR2 is YFSETQ. The CDR3 here is CASSTGQAPYEQYF. CDR3 nucleotides: TGCGCCAGCAGCACCGGACAGGCGCCATACGAGCAGTACTTC.

This chain's CDR3 is CASSPSGGQVYNEQFF. CDR3 coding DNA: TGTGCCAGCAGCCCATCCGGGGGACAGGTGTACAATGAGCAGTTCTTC. The rearrangement links TRBV5-4 to TRBJ2-1, with 8 bases that match TRBD1. V trimming: 4 bases; J trimming: 4 bases; junction bases outside the gene matches: 10. This CDR3 has 16 residues. Germline V gene lookup returns CDR1 SGHNT and CDR2 YYREEE (reference sequence).

The chain employs TRBV13 and TRBJ1-1; D call uncertain. V was clipped by 3 bases and J by 0 bases, with 8 bases between them. The germline V gene has CDR1 PRHDT and CDR2 FYEKMQ (reference sequence). The CDR3 extends over 14 amino acids. CDR3 region: CASSFGQMNTEAFF. The CDR3 DNA reads TGTGCCAGCAGCTTTGGGCAGATGAACACTGAAGCTTTCTTT.

The chain carries TRBV3-1 (or the pseudogene TRBV3-2) and TRBJ2-3, with 15 bases lining up with TRBD2. The CDR3 spans 17 residues. V gave up 4 bases and J gave up 2 bases; unmatched junction bases: 4. Germline loops: CDR1 LGHDT, CDR2 YNNKEL (reference sequence). As DNA, the CDR3 is TGTGCCAGCAGCCGCGGGACTAGCGGGGGGCTCACAGATACGCAGTATTTT. This codes for CASSRGTSGGLTDTQYF.

This CDR3 is CASSQGQALTQYF. The CDR3 DNA is TGTGCCAGCAGCCAAGGACAGGCCCTGACCCAGTACTTC. V and J are TRBV11-3 and TRBJ2-5; TRBD1 matches 7 bases. V shed 5 bases and J 7 bases; nucleotides not matched to a gene: 7. CDR1 is SGHNT, CDR2 YENEEA, per germline. CDR3 size: 13 residues.

The chain uses TRBV19 and TRBJ1-1; D possibly corresponds to TRBD1 (5 bases). The germline gives CDR1 LNHDA, CDR2 SQIVND (reference sequence). V was shortened by 5 bases and J by 1 base, with 14 bases between the two germline ends. The CDR3 loop spans 15 amino acids. The chain's CDR3 is CASSWTLGGNTEAFF. The CDR3, as DNA: TGTGCCAGTAGTTGGACATTGGGAGGGAACACTGAAGCTTTCTTT.

This clone was observed at least ten times. This chain joins TRBV2 and TRBJ2-1; 9 bases map to TRBD2. The CDR3 runs to 14 residues. Germline loops: CDR1 SNHLY, CDR2 FYNNEI. V gave up 7 bases and J gave up 4 bases; unmatched junction bases: 5. DNA of the CDR3: TGTGCCAGCAATAGCGGGGGCTCTTACAATGAGCAGTTCTTC. Translating it yields CASNSGGSYNEQFF. Combining the CDR3 with reference TRBV2 and TRBJ2-1 gives the whole variable domain EPEVTQTPSHQVTQMGQEVILRCVPISNHLYFYWYRQILGQKVEFLVSFYNNEISEKSEIFDDQFSVERPDGSNFTLKIRSTKLEDSAMYFCASNSGGSYNEQFFGPGTRLTVL.

The CDR3 coding sequence is TGTGCCAGCAGTTTAAGCGGGGATCAAGAGACCCAGTACTTC. Encoded protein: CASSLSGDQETQYF. The V and J genes are TRBV13 and TRBJ2-5, with 7 nucleotides matching TRBD2. The CDR3 runs 14 residues. The trim removed 6 bases at V and 2 bases at J, leaving 6 bases unmatched. Germline lookup yields CDR1 PRHDT and CDR2 FYEKMQ (reference sequence).

This clone appeared a few times. This rearrangement joins TRBV12-3 or TRBV12-4 to TRBJ1-5; D may be TRBD1 (6 bases). The CDR3 has 13 residues. V lost 5 bases and J 7 bases, leaving 12 bases between the germline ends. CDR3 sequence: CASSQQGYQPQHF. CDR3 sequence (DNA): TGTGCCAGCAGTCAACAGGGATACCAGCCCCAGCATTTT.

The V call is TRBV5-1, the J call TRBJ2-5, with 8 bases matching TRBD1. The V gene end was trimmed by 5 bases and the J gene end by 5 bases; junction bases not matched to a gene: 14. The V gene's germline CDR1 is SGHRS and CDR2 YFSETQ. The CDR3 runs to 16 residues. CDR3 nucleotide sequence: TGCGCCAGCAGTACAGGGTCAGGGGGCTTTGGGGAGACCCAGTACTTC. Translating gives CASSTGSGGFGETQYF.

The V call is TRBV5-1, the J call TRBJ2-5; possibly TRBD2 for D (5 bases). CDR1 and CDR2 from the germline V gene are SGHRS and YFSETQ. The CDR3 totals 13 residues. The V and J ends lost 5 bases and 1 base respectively, with 9 bases between them. The CDR3 protein is CASRVATQETQYF. For the CDR3, the DNA is TGCGCCAGCAGGGTAGCGACCCAAGAGACCCAGTACTTC. The full variable domain, with the rest looked up from reference TRBV5-1 and TRBJ2-5, is KAGVTQTPRYLIKTRGQQVTLSCSPISGHRSVSWYQQTPGQGLQFLFEYFSETQRNKGNFPGRFSGRQFSNSRSEMNVSTLELGDSALYLCASRVATQETQYFGPGTRLLVL.

In this sample, this clone turned up a few times. This sequence joins TRBV9 and TRBJ2-7, with D possibly matching TRBD1 (5 bases). The CDR3 sequence is 16 residues long. Trimming left V 3 bases short and J 5 bases short, with 21 bases between. In germline, CDR1 is SGDLS, CDR2 YYNGEE. The CDR3 loop reads CASSEQGFPAIDEQYF. The CDR3 nucleotides read TGTGCCAGCAGCGAGCAGGGATTCCCCGCGATTGACGAGCAGTACTTC.

This chain joins TRBV24-1 and TRBJ2-2; 7 bases align to TRBD2. The CDR3 is made up of 15 amino acids. Per germline, CDR1 KGHDR and CDR2 SFDVKD. V was pared by 6 bases and J by 4 bases, with 7 bases of the junction left unmatched. CDR3 in DNA: TGTGCCACCAGTTCTCCAGGGAGGGTCACCGGGGAGCTGTTTTTT. This sequence encodes CATSSPGRVTGELFF.

The rearrangement uses TRBV7-8 and TRBJ1-3; 8 positions match TRBD1. This CDR3 spans 14 amino acids. The V gene end was trimmed by 5 bases and the J gene end by 3 bases; junction bases not matched to a gene: 3. Germline V gives CDR1 SGHVS, CDR2 FQNEAQ. The CDR3 spells CASSGQGGGNTIYF. DNA for the CDR3: TGTGCCAGCAGCGGACAGGGAGGTGGAAACACCATATATTTT.

This sequence joins TRBV5-6 and TRBJ2-2; 11 bases are shared with TRBD2. The CDR3 has 16 residues. CDR1 is SGHDT and CDR2 is YYEEEE in the germline V gene. V shed 4 bases and J 3 bases; nucleotides not matched to a gene: 5. CDR3 region: CASSQGLAVYTGELFF. CDR3 DNA sequence: TGTGCCAGCAGCCAGGGACTAGCGGTATACACCGGGGAGCTGTTTTTT. The full variable domain, its missing parts supplied by reference TRBV5-6 and TRBJ2-2, is DAGVTQSPTHLIKTRGQQVTLRCSPKSGHDTVSWYQQALGQGPQFIFQYYEEEERQRGNFPDRFSGHQFPNYSSELNVNALLLGDSALYLCASSQGLAVYTGELFFGEGSRLTVL.

This clone was found a few times. The chain uses TRBV7-8 and TRBJ1-6, with 7 bases fitting TRBD1. The germline V gene has CDR1 SGHVS and CDR2 FQNEAQ. This CDR3 has 14 amino acids. After removal of 5 bases from V and 4 bases from J, the junction contained 2 bases not matched to a gene. The CDR3 is CASSRDSYNSPLHF. The DNA of the CDR3 is TGTGCCAGCAGCCGGGACAGTTATAATTCACCCCTCCACTTT.

The chain couples TRBV19 to TRBJ2-2, with D maybe TRBD1 (6 bases). Looked up from germline, CDR1 is LNHDA and CDR2 is SQIVND (reference sequence). V was clipped by 6 bases and J by 0 bases, with 14 bases between them. The CDR3 covers 16 residues. The CDR3 spells CASRLMTGSNTGELFF. The DNA for the CDR3 is TGTGCCAGTAGGCTCATGACAGGCTCGAACACCGGGGAGCTGTTTTTT.

This chain connects TRBV29-1 to TRBJ1-1; perhaps TRBD1 as D (5 bases). The V end was cut by 6 bases, the J end by 6 bases, with 17 bases between. The length of the CDR3 is 13 residues. In germline, CDR1 is SQVTM, CDR2 ANQGSEA. The CDR3 nucleotides are TGCAGCGTGCAACCAGGGATCAGGTCTGAAGCTTTCTTT. Its protein is CSVQPGIRSEAFF.

This chain connects TRBV10-2 to TRBJ1-1, with D hard to call. This CDR3 contains 13 residues. Looked up from germline, CDR1 is WSHSY and CDR2 is SAAADI. The V end was cut by 4 bases, the J end by 4 bases, with 10 bases between. CDR3 in amino acids: CASSVQWPTEAFF. CDR3 nucleotide sequence: TGCGCCAGCAGTGTGCAATGGCCCACTGAAGCTTTCTTT.

The chain employs TRBV19 and TRBJ2-1, with 13 nucleotides matching TRBD2. Germline V CDR1 and CDR2: LNHDA, SQIVND (reference sequence). This CDR3 is built from 15 residues. V dropped 6 bases and J dropped 12; count of bases not matched to a gene: 11. The CDR3 DNA is TGTGCCAGTAGCTTGACTAGCGGGGGGCTCCCAGTGCAGTTCTTC. It specifies CASSLTSGGLPVQFF.

The V call is TRBV3-1 (or the pseudogene TRBV3-2), the J call TRBJ1-6, with TRBD1 as a possible D gene (6 bases). V lost 1 base to trimming and J lost 0 bases, with 10 bases between them. The CDR3 has 17 amino acids. Germline CDR1 is LGHDT and CDR2 is YNNKEL (reference sequence). The CDR3 loop is CASSQGQGTSYNSPLHF. CDR3 nucleotides: TGTGCCAGCAGCCAAGGGCAGGGGACCTCCTATAATTCACCCCTCCACTTT.

The sample holds a few counts of this clone. V is TRBV30 and J is TRBJ1-6, with D uncertain. The V end was cut by 6 bases, the J end by 16 bases, with 19 bases between. CDR1 is GTSNPN and CDR2 is SVGIG in the germline V gene (reference sequence). This CDR3 contains 12 residues. The CDR3 DNA reads TGTGCCTGTACCAGCGGACCCCGAGCTCTCCACTTT. This sequence encodes CACTSGPRALHF.

The chain has TRBV5-8 and TRBJ1-5; 8 nucleotides align to TRBD1. This CDR3 contains 17 residues. Per the germline V gene, CDR1 is SGHTS and CDR2 is YDEGEE. Trimming removed 1 base from V and 7 bases from J; junction bases left unmatched: 13. The CDR3 spells CASSLKQGARSWQPQHF. In DNA, the CDR3 is TGTGCCAGCAGCTTGAAGCAGGGGGCGAGGTCGTGGCAGCCCCAGCATTTT.

This clone occurred a few times. V and J are TRBV5-6 and TRBJ1-2; D perhaps matches TRBD1 (6 bases). Deletions cut 5 bases from V and 8 bases from J, with 28 bases between. Germline V gives CDR1 SGHDT, CDR2 YYEEEE. The CDR3 contains 17 residues. The CDR3 DNA reads as TGTGCCAGCAGAGAAACAGGGATCTTCGGTGAGCGTGAAGGCTACACCTTC. It is translated as CASRETGIFGEREGYTF.

This sequence joins TRBV5-6 and TRBJ1-4; no reliable D call. This CDR3 region has 15 residues. V was pared by 2 bases and J by 3 bases, with 11 bases between. The germline V gene encodes CDR1 SGHDT and CDR2 YYEEEE. CDR3 region: CASSFQPVPNEKLFF. The CDR3, as DNA: TGTGCCAGCAGCTTTCAACCAGTGCCTAATGAAAAACTGTTTTTT.

This chain joins TRBV18 and TRBJ1-2, with 9 positions matching TRBD1. Trimming at V came to 0 bases and at J to 6 bases, leaving 8 bases not matched to a gene. This CDR3 has 16 amino acids. The V gene's germline CDR1 is KGHSH and CDR2 LQKENI. The CDR3 loop reads CASSPPMTGGIDGYTF. The CDR3 DNA reads TGTGCCAGCTCACCACCGATGACAGGGGGTATCGATGGCTACACCTTC.

The V call is TRBV3-1 (or the pseudogene TRBV3-2), the J call TRBJ2-5, with 7 bases that match TRBD2. V was pared by 1 base and J by 1 base, with 6 bases of the junction left unmatched. CDR3 length: 16 residues. Germline V CDR1 and CDR2: LGHDT, YNNKEL (reference sequence). CDR3 amino acids: CASSQAVASGQETQYF. The CDR3 nucleotides are TGTGCCAGCAGCCAAGCGGTGGCTAGCGGCCAAGAGACCCAGTACTTC.

The chain combines TRBV24-1 with TRBJ2-6; D might be TRBD1 (6 bases). CDR3 length: 18 amino acids. The ends were cut back, 5 bases at V and 1 base at J, with 17 bases in the middle. Germline-derived CDR1 and CDR2 are KGHDR and SFDVKD. The CDR3 here is CATSASQGLVSGANVLTF. The CDR3 DNA follows: TGTGCCACCAGTGCATCTCAGGGGCTGGTTTCTGGGGCCAACGTCCTGACTTTC.